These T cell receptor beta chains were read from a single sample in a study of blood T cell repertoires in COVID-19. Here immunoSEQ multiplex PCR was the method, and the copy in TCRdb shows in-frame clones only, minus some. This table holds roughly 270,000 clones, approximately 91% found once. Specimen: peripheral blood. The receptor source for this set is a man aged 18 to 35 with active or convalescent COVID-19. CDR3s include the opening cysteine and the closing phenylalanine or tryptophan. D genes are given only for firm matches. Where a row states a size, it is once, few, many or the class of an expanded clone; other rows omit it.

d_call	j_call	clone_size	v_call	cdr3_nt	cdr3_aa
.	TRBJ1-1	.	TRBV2	TGTGCCAGCACCCCAGGGCGGCTGAACACTGAAGCTTTCTTT	CASTPGRLNTEAFF
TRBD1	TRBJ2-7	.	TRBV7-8	TGTGCCAGCAGCTCCACAGGGGGTAGCTCCTACGAGCAGTACTTC	CASSSTGGSSYEQYF
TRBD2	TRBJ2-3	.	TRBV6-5	TGTGCCAGCATGCCGGGACTAGCGCCTTTCGATACGCAGTATTTT	CASMPGLAPFDTQYF
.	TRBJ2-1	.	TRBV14	TGTGCCAGCAGCAAGGCAGGAATGGTTTATAGCTCCTACAATGAGCAGTTCTTC	CASSKAGMVYSSYNEQFF
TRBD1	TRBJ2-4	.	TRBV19	TGTGCCAGTAGTATAGGGACAGGGTTTGTAGCCAAAAACATTCAGTACTTC	CASSIGTGFVAKNIQYF
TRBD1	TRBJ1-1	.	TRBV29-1	TGCAGCGTCTGGACAGCCAGGGGGGCTTTCTTT	CSVWTARGAFF
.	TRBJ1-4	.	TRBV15	TGTGCCACCAGCAGAGATCCCGTAAGAACTCGCAATAATGAAAAACTGTTTTTT	CATSRDPVRTRNNEKLFF
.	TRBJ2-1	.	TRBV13	TGTGCCAGCGGTACGGGGGGCCGTCCCAATGAGCAGTTCTTC	CASGTGGRPNEQFF
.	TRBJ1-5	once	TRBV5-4	TGTGCCAGCAGCTTGGGGGGGCAGCAGCCCCAGCATTTT	CASSLGGQQPQHF
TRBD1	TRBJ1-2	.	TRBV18	TGTGCCAGCTCCACCGGGACAGCTAACTATGGCTACACCTTC	CASSTGTANYGYTF
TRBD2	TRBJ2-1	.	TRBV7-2	TGTGCCAGCAGCAAGATAGCGGGGGCTGAGCAGTTCTTC	CASSKIAGAEQFF
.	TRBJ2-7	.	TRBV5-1	TGCGCCAGCAGCCCCCGGGACACATACTACGAGCAGTACTTC	CASSPRDTYYEQYF
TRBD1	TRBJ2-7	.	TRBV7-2	TGTGCCAGCACCCGGGACAGCCCCTACGAGCAGTACTTC	CASTRDSPYEQYF
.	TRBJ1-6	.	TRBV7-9	TGTGCCAGCAGCTCGCTAGAACAGGGCTATAATTCACCCCTCCACTTT	CASSSLEQGYNSPLHF
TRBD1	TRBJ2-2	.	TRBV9	TGTGCCAGCAGCCCACAGACGACAGGGACCCTCGGGTGGGAGCTGTTTTTT	CASSPQTTGTLGWELFF
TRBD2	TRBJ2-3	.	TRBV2	TGTGCCAGCAGGTATAGCGCTAGCGGGACAGATACGCAGTATTTT	CASRYSASGTDTQYF
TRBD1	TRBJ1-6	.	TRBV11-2	TGTGCCAGCATCAGGACAGGGATCTCGAGCTCCTATAATTCACCCCTCCACTTT	CASIRTGISSSYNSPLHF
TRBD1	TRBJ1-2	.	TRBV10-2	TGCGCCAGCAGGAAGGATTGGGGACAGGAGGGAAACTATGGCTACACCTTC	CASRKDWGQEGNYGYTF
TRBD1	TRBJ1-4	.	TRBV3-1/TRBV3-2	TGTGCCAGCAGCTACAGGGGGCTTGATGAAAAACTGTTTTTT	CASSYRGLDEKLFF
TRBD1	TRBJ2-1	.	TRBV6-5	TGTGCCAGCAGGACAGGGGCCGACAATGAGCAGTTCTTC	CASRTGADNEQFF
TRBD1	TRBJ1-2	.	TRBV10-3	TGTGCCATCAGCCCGGGACAGGGTGGTATAGTTAACTATGGCTACACCTTC	CAISPGQGGIVNYGYTF
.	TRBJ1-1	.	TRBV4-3	TGCGCCAGCAGCCAAATCGGGGGGAACACTGAAGCTTTCTTT	CASSQIGGNTEAFF